The 23 T cell receptor beta chains below were found in one sample sequenced in a study of blood T cell repertoires in COVID-19 (dated by TCRdb to 2019 to 2021). To prepare the library, the immunoSEQ multiplex PCR assay was applied. TCRdb took over this immuneACCESS table, retaining in-frame rearrangements with V and J assigned. Such tables are incomplete; in checked studies, under half of the missing clones stem from an unresolved V gene, and the remainder is unexplained. Present in this sample are tens of thousands of clones, 65% to 90% of which were seen just once. Approximately 6.9% of the sample comes from the top ten. The specimen sequenced was peripheral blood. Receptors originate from a young man with COVID-19, enrolled during active disease.

The J gene is TRBJ2-4, the V gene TRBV5-1; 8 bases are a match to TRBD1. With V trimmed by 3 bases and J by 13 bases, 9 bases remained unmatched. The length of the CDR3 is 13 residues. In germline, CDR1 is SGHRS, CDR2 YFSETQ. DNA of the CDR3: TGCGCCAGCAGCTCCGGACAGGGAGTGGTGCAGTACTTC. It specifies CASSSGQGVVQYF.

The chain joins TRBV28 to TRBJ1-5; possible D gene TRBD1, 5 bases. CDR3 size: 14 residues. V was pared by 4 bases and J by 3 bases, with 10 bases between. Germline CDR1 is MDHEN and CDR2 is SYDVKM. In nucleotides, the CDR3 is TGTGCCAGCAGTTCTGACAGTTCCAATCAGCCCCAGCATTTT. This codes for CASSSDSSNQPQHF.

This clone was counted between two and nine times. V gene TRBV5-6 combines with J gene TRBJ2-7; 11 positions match TRBD1. Germline V CDR1 and CDR2: SGHDT, YYEEEE. The CDR3 contains 14 residues. Losses at the gene ends were 4 bases for V and 7 bases for J; bases not matched to a gene: 7. CDR3 protein: CASSQDRGLREQYF. The DNA for the CDR3 is TGTGCCAGCAGCCAGGACAGGGGGCTACGGGAGCAGTACTTC.

This chain connects TRBV5-1 to TRBJ1-1; 11 nucleotides line up with TRBD1. Unmatched junction bases numbered 12, after V lost 4 bases and J lost 7 bases. Looked up from germline, CDR1 is SGHRS and CDR2 is YFSETQ. The CDR3 covers 16 residues. The CDR3 reads CASSPGTGGALGEAFF. CDR3 in DNA: TGCGCCAGCAGCCCGGGGACAGGGGGAGCTTTGGGTGAAGCTTTCTTT.

The chain has TRBV4-2 and TRBJ2-6; 8 bases match TRBD1. The germline CDR1 and CDR2 sequences are LGHNA and YNFKEQ. The V gene end was trimmed by 0 bases and the J gene end by 0 bases; junction bases not matched to a gene: 7. The CDR3 loop spans 19 amino acids. The CDR3 sequence is CASSQEGAGGISGANVLTF. CDR3 DNA sequence: TGTGCCAGCAGCCAAGAGGGCGCAGGGGGCATCTCTGGGGCCAACGTCCTGACTTTC.

The chain couples TRBV19 to TRBJ2-2, with TRBD2 matching 7 bases. The CDR3 totals 14 residues. V lost 4 bases, J lost 5 bases, and 4 bases stayed unmatched. CDR1 LNHDA and CDR2 SQIVND come from the germline V gene (reference sequence). The CDR3 reads CASSSGSGTGELFF. CDR3 sequence (DNA): TGTGCCAGTAGTAGCGGGAGTGGTACCGGGGAGCTGTTTTTT.

This chain connects TRBV19 to TRBJ1-1; D possibly corresponds to TRBD1 (5 bases). Germline CDR1 and CDR2: LNHDA and SQIVND (reference sequence). There are 14 residues in the CDR3. Trimming removed 7 bases from V and 0 bases from J, with 12 bases in between. The CDR3 DNA sequence: TGTGCCAGTACCATAGGACAATTGAACACTGAAGCTTTCTTT. Translation gives CASTIGQLNTEAFF.

This sequence joins TRBV10-1 and TRBJ1-5; D is ambiguous. Germline lookup yields CDR1 WNHNN and CDR2 SYGVQD (reference sequence). The germline V and J ends were trimmed by 3 bases and 1 base, with 7 bases remaining between them. The CDR3 length is 14 residues. The CDR3 reads CASSETVSNQPQHF. DNA for the CDR3: TGCGCCAGCAGTGAAACAGTCAGCAATCAGCCCCAGCATTTT.

In this sample, this clone turned up once. The chain uses TRBV9 and TRBJ2-1; TRBD1 aligns across 7 bases. The length of the CDR3 is 15 residues. The V segment lost 4 bases and the J segment 0 bases; nucleotides outside the gene matches: 4. Germline V lookup: CDR1 SGDLS, CDR2 YYNGEE. The CDR3: CASSYGQDSYNEQFF. The CDR3 DNA follows: TGTGCCAGCAGCTATGGACAGGACTCCTACAATGAGCAGTTCTTC.

This sequence joins TRBV11-2 and TRBJ2-7, with D possibly being TRBD1 (5 bases). Deletions cut 2 bases from V and 3 bases from J, with 8 bases between. The CDR3 consists of 13 residues. Per the germline V gene, CDR1 is SGHAT and CDR2 is FQNNGV. The chain's CDR3 is CASSLTGVYEQYF. CDR3 nucleotides: TGTGCCAGCAGCTTAACAGGAGTCTACGAGCAGTACTTC.

The chain employs TRBV30 and TRBJ2-2, with 8 bases fitting TRBD1. The CDR3 consists of 13 residues. Germline V gives CDR1 GTSNPN, CDR2 SVGIG (reference sequence). J was trimmed by 3 bases and V by 3 bases; bases with no gene match: 0. In DNA form, the CDR3 reads TGTGCCTGGAGGACAGGGGACACCGGGGAGCTGTTTTTT. It encodes CAWRTGDTGELFF.

The chain joins TRBV28 to TRBJ2-4, with a tentative D call TRBD2 (6 bases). Germline lookup yields CDR1 MDHEN and CDR2 SYDVKM. The length of the CDR3 is 17 residues. Between the trimmed V and J ends, which lost 8 bases and 0 bases, there was a span of 20 bases. CDR3 in amino acids: CASATTRGTLAKNIQYF. CDR3 DNA sequence: TGTGCCAGCGCCACGACTAGGGGAACCCTAGCCAAAAACATTCAGTACTTC.

The gene calls are TRBV6-5 and TRBJ1-1; D not certain. The V end lost 4 bases, the J end lost 3 bases, and 6 bases lay between the germline ends. This CDR3 spans 12 amino acids. Germline CDR1 and CDR2: MNHEY and SVGAGI. Here the CDR3 DNA reads TGTGCCAGCAGTTCGAGCTACACTGAAGCTTTCTTT. The encoded protein is CASSSSYTEAFF.

This chain links TRBV7-2 with TRBJ1-2; D call uncertain. The germline gives CDR1 SGHTA, CDR2 FQGNSA. The CDR3 has 14 residues. Trimming shortened V by 3 bases and J by 8 bases, and 16 bases separated the two germline ends. CDR3 loop: CASSLNTILRGYTF. The CDR3 nucleotides are TGTGCCAGCAGCTTGAATACGATTTTGAGGGGCTACACCTTC.

The V gene is TRBV5-1, the J gene TRBJ1-1; D unresolved. Germline values: CDR1 SGHRS, CDR2 YFSETQ. Trimming took 4 bases from V and 1 from J, leaving 8 bases between them. This CDR3 spans 13 amino acids. In nucleotides, the CDR3 is TGCGCCAGCAGCCCAGAATGGAACACTGAAGCTTTCTTT. As protein: CASSPEWNTEAFF.

The chain carries TRBV9 and TRBJ1-2; D is ambiguous. The germline V and J ends were trimmed by 0 bases and 9 bases, with 9 bases remaining between them. The CDR3 extends over 12 amino acids. The germline CDR1 and CDR2 sequences are SGDLS and YYNGEE. The CDR3 DNA reads TGTGCCAGCAGCGTAGGAGAGGCCCGCTACACCTTC. This codes for CASSVGEARYTF.

The chain combines TRBV6-6 with TRBJ2-3, with 8 positions matching TRBD2. Germline V gene sequence: CDR1 MNHNY, CDR2 SVGAGI (reference sequence). The CDR3 contains 14 residues. Trimming cost V 2 bases and J 3 bases; bases outside gene matches: 1. This chain's CDR3 is CASSYAGGTDTQYF. CDR3 DNA: TGTGCCAGCAGTTACGCGGGGGGAACAGATACGCAGTATTTT.

The genes are TRBV10-3 and TRBJ1-5; no definite D call. V gave up 2 bases and J gave up 2 bases, with 7 bases separating them. Germline CDR1 and CDR2: ENHRY and SYGVKD. The CDR3 length is 14 residues. The chain's CDR3 is CAISEGGRNQPQHF. The CDR3, as DNA: TGTGCCATCAGTGAGGGTGGGCGCAATCAGCCCCAGCATTTT.

This chain uses TRBV7-9 with TRBJ2-7, with 7 bases that match TRBD1. CDR3 length: 13 amino acids. Trimming cost V 4 bases and J 7 bases; bases outside gene matches: 7. Germline V CDR1 and CDR2: SEHNR, FQNEAQ (reference sequence). CDR3 sequence: CASSWDSTGEQYF. CDR3 in DNA: TGTGCCAGCAGCTGGGACAGCACGGGGGAGCAGTACTTC.

The V and J genes are TRBV18 and TRBJ1-4, with D tentatively TRBD1 (6 bases). CDR1 is KGHSH and CDR2 is LQKENI in the germline V gene. The V gene lost 0 bases and the J gene lost 8 bases, with 10 bases spanning the gap. The CDR3 length is 14 residues. CDR3 residues: CASSPPGAREKLFF. The CDR3 DNA sequence: TGTGCCAGCTCACCACCGGGGGCCAGGGAAAAACTGTTTTTT.

The rearrangement uses TRBV30 and TRBJ2-3; no firm D call. V was clipped by 1 base and J by 7 bases, with 6 bases between them. The V gene's germline CDR1 is GTSNPN and CDR2 SVGIG (reference sequence). This CDR3 has 11 amino acids. DNA for the CDR3: TGTGCCTGGAGTGACAGCAATACGCAGTATTTT. This sequence encodes CAWSDSNTQYF.

The chain is built from TRBV27 and TRBJ1-2, with 7 bases lining up with TRBD1. The CDR3 totals 13 residues. J gave up 8 bases and V 6 bases, and 9 bases lay outside the gene matches. Germline V gene lookup returns CDR1 MNHEY and CDR2 SMNVEV (reference sequence). For the CDR3, the DNA is TGTGCCAGCAGCCCTGACAGGGCCTGGGGCTACACCTTC. It specifies CASSPDRAWGYTF.

The rearrangement uses TRBV28 and TRBJ1-1; a weak D match, TRBD1 (6 bases). Trimming took 8 bases from V and 3 from J, leaving 19 bases between them. The CDR3 runs to 15 residues. Germline V gene sequence: CDR1 MDHEN, CDR2 SYDVKM. DNA of the CDR3: TGTGCCAGCGCCGAATCTAGCGGGGGCTACACTGAAGCTTTCTTT. Translating gives CASAESSGGYTEAFF.